This TCR beta chain was obtained from a study of blood T cell repertoires in COVID-19. Study details: PBMCs, B-cell-depleted T cells, or T cells provided the cDNA or gDNA that made up the material.

The CDR3 runs 15 residues. Germline assignment: CDR1 MDHEN and CDR2 SYDVKM. Trimming cost V 3 bases and J 2 bases; bases outside gene matches: 6. Sequencing was performed with immunoSEQ multiplex PCR; in TCRdb, only in-frame clones are kept and a portion is missing. The sample carries about 250,000 clones, 85% recorded once. Material: peripheral blood. The receptor's source is a man between 50 and 59 years old with active or convalescent COVID-19. The V and J genes are TRBV28 and TRBJ1-2, with 7 bases fitting TRBD1. The CDR3 sequence is CASSFRGIGNYGYTF. CDR3 DNA sequence: TGTGCCAGCAGTTTCAGGGGGATCGGGAACTATGGCTACACCTTC.